Given below is one TCR beta chain in context. The antigen remains unidentified. The sample is drawn from a study of cytomegalovirus exposure and HLA in healthy donors. This CDR3 contains 13 residues. The V gene end was trimmed by 5 bases and the J gene end by 5 bases; junction bases not matched to a gene: 5. The V gene's germline CDR1 is SGDLS and CDR2 YYNGEE. Study-wide findings and caveats: The study reported that TCR beta sequences accurately predicted HLA-A and HLA-B alleles in most subjects.

Amplification used 60 Vbeta primers and 13 Jbeta primers. Assay: immunoSEQ multiplex PCR; the TCRdb copy retains only in-frame clones and omits some. The sample has approximately 140,000 clones; about 79% are singletons. The specimen was PBMCs. The V and J genes are TRBV9 and TRBJ1-1; 8 nucleotides agree with TRBD1. The sequence derives from a male donor in good health and CMV-seronegative. In DNA, the CDR3 is TGTGCCAGCAGTCCGACAGGGGTAACTGAAGCTTTCTTT. It translates to CASSPTGVTEAFF.